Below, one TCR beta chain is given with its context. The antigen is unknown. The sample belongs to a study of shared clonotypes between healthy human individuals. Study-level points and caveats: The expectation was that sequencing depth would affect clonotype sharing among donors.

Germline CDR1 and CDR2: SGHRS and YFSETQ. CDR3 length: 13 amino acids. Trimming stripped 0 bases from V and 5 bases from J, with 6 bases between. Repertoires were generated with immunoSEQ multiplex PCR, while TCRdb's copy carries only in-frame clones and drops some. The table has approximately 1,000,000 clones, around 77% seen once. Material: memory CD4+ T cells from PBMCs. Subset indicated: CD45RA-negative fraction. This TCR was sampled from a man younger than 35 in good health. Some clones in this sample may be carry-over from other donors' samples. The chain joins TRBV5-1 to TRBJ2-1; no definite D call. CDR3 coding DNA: TGCGCCAGCAGCTTGGGACTTCACAATGAGCAGTTCTTC. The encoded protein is CASSLGLHNEQFF. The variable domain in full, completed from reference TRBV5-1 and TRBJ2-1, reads KAGVTQTPRYLIKTRGQQVTLSCSPISGHRSVSWYQQTPGQGLQFLFEYFSETQRNKGNFPGRFSGRQFSNSRSEMNVSTLELGDSALYLCASSLGLHNEQFFGPGTRLTVL.